These 17 T cell receptor beta chains were all obtained from the same sample, sequenced in a study of T cell repertoires in cytomegalovirus infection. In TCRdb, the reads were re-called with MiXCR into one record per CDR3 protein. The data show about 310,000 distinct CDR3 sequences, with roughly 25% seen just once and 13% held by the top ten. What these receptors recognize is not known. The specimen comprised cultured PBMCs, sampled from culture after CMV antigen stimulation. Source of these receptors: a human donor in good health (CMV status not recorded). Some clones in this sample may be carry-over from other donors' samples.

This clonotype was detected many times. The chain links TRBV6-1 to TRBJ2-1; unclear D gene. This CDR3 comprises 12 residues. V lost 6 bases and J 6 bases, leaving 9 bases between the germline ends. CDR1 is MNHNS, CDR2 SASEGT, per germline. The CDR3 region has the DNA TGTGCCAGCAGGACCGCATTCAATGAGCAGTTCTTC. Its protein product is CASRTAFNEQFF.

The chain has TRBV3-1 and TRBJ2-1, with 8 positions matching TRBD2. The CDR3 loop spans 18 amino acids. Germline lookup yields CDR1 LGHDT and CDR2 YNNKEL (reference sequence). V lost 5 bases and J lost 7; bases outside the gene matches: 19. The CDR3 here is CASSSIYPGLGKGNEQFF. CDR3 DNA sequence: TGTGCCAGCAGCTCGATTTATCCGGGACTAGGAAAAGGTAATGAGCAGTTCTTC.

This clonotype is a singleton in its sample. The V gene is TRBV12-3 or TRBV12-4, the J gene TRBJ2-7; 8 nucleotides agree with TRBD1. There are 14 residues in the CDR3. V lost 2 bases to trimming and J lost 3 bases; unmatched junction nucleotides: 3. The CDR3 sequence is CASSLYRGFYEQYF. The CDR3 DNA reads TGTGCCAGCAGTTTATACAGGGGGTTCTACGAGCAGTACTTC.

J is TRBJ2-6 and V is TRBV29-1; D unclear. The CDR3 contains 13 residues. The ends were cut back, 4 bases at V and 3 bases at J, with 7 bases in the middle. Germline CDR1 reads SQVTM; CDR2 reads ANQGSEA. The CDR3: CSVAGGGANVLTF. The CDR3 DNA reads as TGCAGCGTTGCAGGCGGTGGGGCCAACGTCCTGACTTTC.

This clonotype was found a few times. The chain carries TRBV19 and TRBJ2-1, with 7 bases identical to TRBD1. The CDR3 runs 15 residues. Germline loops: CDR1 LNHDA, CDR2 SQIVND (reference sequence). V trimming: 6 bases; J trimming: 2 bases; junction bases outside the gene matches: 7. CDR3 DNA: TGTGCCAGTAGGCGTGACAGGGACCCCTACAATGAGCAGTTCTTC. Protein sequence: CASRRDRDPYNEQFF.

J is TRBJ1-1 and V is TRBV5-4; unclear D gene. The CDR3 runs to 12 residues. Looked up from germline, CDR1 is SGHNT and CDR2 is YYREEE (reference sequence). With 2 bases removed from V and 5 bases from J, the gap between germline ends came to 7 bases. CDR3 DNA sequence: TGTGCCAGCAGCTTTACAGAAACTGAAGCTTTCTTT. Encoded protein: CASSFTETEAFF.

The V and J genes are TRBV28 and TRBJ2-5, with 11 nucleotides matching TRBD2. The germline CDR1 and CDR2 sequences are MDHEN and SYDVKM. V lost 4 bases to trimming and J lost 5 bases; unmatched junction nucleotides: 9. This CDR3 has 16 residues. In nucleotides, the CDR3 is TGTGCCAGCAGTTCCAACCTAGCGGGAGGATCTGAGACCCAGTACTTC. Translated: CASSSNLAGGSETQYF.

Only a few counts were recorded for this clonotype. The rearrangement links TRBV4-3 to TRBJ1-5; D is unresolved. Trimming stripped 2 bases from V and 5 bases from J, with 13 bases between. CDR3 length: 15 residues. From germline, CDR1 is LGHNA and CDR2 YSLEER. The CDR3 region has the DNA TGCGCCAGCAGCCAAACCGCAGTTTCGGATCAGCCCCAGCATTTT. Its protein is CASSQTAVSDQPQHF.

CDR3 sequence reads: CASSLHRGLYSNQPQHF. The CDR3 DNA follows: TGTGCCAGCAGTTTACACAGGGGGCTTTATAGCAATCAGCCCCAGCATTTT. The chain employs TRBV28 and TRBJ1-5; 9 nucleotides align to TRBD1. J lost 0 bases, V lost 2 bases, and 5 bases had no gene match. In germline, CDR1 is MDHEN, CDR2 SYDVKM. The CDR3 length is 17 residues.

In this sample, this clonotype turned up many times. The rearrangement joins TRBV6-2 or TRBV6-3 to TRBJ2-1, with 15 bases identical to TRBD2. J lost 8 bases, V lost 4 bases, and 15 bases had no gene match. The length of the CDR3 is 19 residues. From germline, CDR1 is MNHEY and CDR2 SVGEGT. The CDR3 reads CASSSRTSGRAKHIYEQFF. The CDR3 bases are TGTGCCAGCAGTTCCAGGACTAGCGGGAGGGCCAAGCATATCTATGAGCAGTTCTTC.

This clonotype was detected a few times. This sequence joins TRBV6-5 and TRBJ1-3, with unresolved D. This CDR3 region has 15 residues. The germline CDR1 and CDR2 sequences are MNHEY and SVGAGI. Trimming left V 0 bases short and J 4 bases short, with 10 bases between. The CDR3 DNA reads TGTGCCAGCAGTTACTCATGGGGAGGGGGAAACACCATATATTTT. Translating it yields CASSYSWGGGNTIYF.

As DNA, the CDR3 is TGTGCCAGCAGTTTATCGACAGGCGCGAATGAAAAACTGTTTTTT. Protein: CASSLSTGANEKLFF. The chain couples TRBV28 to TRBJ1-4, with D tentatively TRBD1 (6 bases). Germline-derived CDR1 and CDR2 are MDHEN and SYDVKM. This CDR3 contains 15 residues. Trimming left V 1 base short and J 5 bases short, with 11 bases between. Full variable domain (rest looked up from reference TRBV28 and TRBJ1-4): DVKVTQSSRYLVKRTGEKVFLECVQDMDHENMFWYRQDPGLGLRLIYFSYDVKMKEKGDIPEGYSVSREKKERFSLILESASTNQTSMYLCASSLSTGANEKLFFGSGTQLSVL.

This clonotype was seen many times. V and J are TRBV7-8 and TRBJ2-7; perhaps TRBD2 as D (6 bases). The CDR3 is 16 residues long. Trimming cost V 5 bases and J 0 bases, with 17 bases left between them. Germline values: CDR1 SGHVS, CDR2 FQNEAQ. The CDR3 loop reads CASSAAGRGSSYEQYV. Here the CDR3 DNA reads TGTGCCAGCAGCGCCGCGGGACGGGGAAGCTCCTACGAGCAGTACGTC.

This clonotype occurred many times. The V gene is TRBV28, the J gene TRBJ2-7; 8 positions agree with TRBD1. Germline V gene sequence: CDR1 MDHEN, CDR2 SYDVKM. This CDR3 region has 14 residues. Trimming removed 6 bases from V and 2 bases from J; junction bases left unmatched: 6. CDR3 residues: CASRRSQGAYEQYF. In DNA, the CDR3 is TGTGCCAGCAGGAGGTCACAGGGGGCCTACGAGCAGTACTTC.

This chain joins TRBV27 and TRBJ1-5; 8 nucleotides match TRBD1. Trimming cost V 6 bases and J 5 bases; bases outside gene matches: 6. This CDR3 has 14 residues. Germline-derived CDR1 and CDR2 are MNHEY and SMNVEV (reference sequence). The CDR3 DNA reads TGTGCCAGCAGCCGGGGGGACAGGTATCAGCCCCAGCATTTT. It translates to CASSRGDRYQPQHF.

The rearrangement joins TRBV7-9 to TRBJ2-3, with TRBD2 matching over 15 bases. This CDR3 contains 20 residues. Trimming cost V 6 bases and J 0 bases; bases outside gene matches: 13. Germline V lookup: CDR1 SEHNR, CDR2 FQNEAQ (reference sequence). CDR3 nucleotides: TGTGCCAGCAGTTCTTTCGCTGGGGGACTAGCGGGAGGTAGCACAGATACGCAGTATTTT. As protein: CASSSFAGGLAGGSTDTQYF.

The chain links TRBV6-1 to TRBJ1-5, with D unresolved. Germline CDR1 and CDR2: MNHNS and SASEGT. V was cut by 5 bases and J by 9 bases, with 17 bases left in between. This CDR3 is built from 14 residues. The chain's CDR3 is CASSRRRSGWPQHF. CDR3 DNA sequence: TGTGCCAGCAGTCGTCGCCGATCGGGATGGCCCCAGCATTTT.